Below, 25 T cell receptor beta chains from the same sample are listed, as sequenced in a study of blood T cell repertoires in COVID-19. The repertoire was sequenced with immunoSEQ multiplex PCR; TCRdb's copy has only in-frame clones and lacks some. The top ten clones hold about 2% of a sample with around 150,000 clones, roughly 82% of them seen once. The material sequenced was peripheral blood. These receptor sequences come from a man aged 70 or older with acute or convalescent COVID-19.

J is TRBJ1-4 and V is TRBV19, with 7 bases that match TRBD1. The V and J ends lost 4 bases and 3 bases, in that order; junction bases with no gene match: 8. CDR1 is LNHDA and CDR2 is SQIVND in the germline V gene (reference sequence). The CDR3 runs to 16 residues. The CDR3 is CASSTRGQAANEKLFF. The CDR3 DNA is TGTGCCAGTAGTACCAGAGGACAGGCGGCTAATGAAAAACTGTTTTTT.

The V call is TRBV6-5, the J call TRBJ1-1; D might be TRBD1 (6 bases). Germline V gene sequence: CDR1 MNHEY, CDR2 SVGAGI. This CDR3 region has 14 residues. V was clipped by 8 bases and J by 1 base, with 14 bases between them. CDR3 sequence: CASGVGGRNTEAFF. In nucleotides, the CDR3 is TGTGCCAGCGGGGTTGGGGGCCGGAACACTGAAGCTTTCTTT.

The V call is TRBV5-1, the J call TRBJ2-1; the D gene is possibly TRBD1 (6 bases). The CDR3 runs 15 residues. Germline V CDR1 and CDR2: SGHRS, YFSETQ. V lost 4 bases to trimming and J lost 4 bases, with 15 bases between them. CDR3 DNA: TGCGCCAGCAGCCTCCGAGGGACAACGTACAATGAGCAGTTCTTC. Amino acids: CASSLRGTTYNEQFF.

This chain connects TRBV28 to TRBJ2-3, with 7 positions matching TRBD2. The CDR3 has 17 amino acids. With 3 bases clipped from V and 3 bases from J, the junction kept 12 bases outside the gene matches. CDR1 is MDHEN and CDR2 is SYDVKM in the germline V gene. The CDR3 DNA is TGTGCCAGCAGTTTCGCGCGTCTAGCGGAGAGGACAGATACGCAGTATTTT. Protein product: CASSFARLAERTDTQYF.

V usage is TRBV19 and J usage is TRBJ1-4, with unresolved D. Germline CDR1 LNHDA, CDR2 SQIVND (reference sequence). Trimming removed 3 bases from V and 6 bases from J, with 17 bases in between. The CDR3 totals 16 residues. The CDR3 sequence: CASSISRGRTDEKLFF. In nucleotides, the CDR3 is TGTGCCAGTAGTATCTCTCGTGGCCGGACTGATGAAAAACTGTTTTTT.

CDR3 in DNA: TGTGCCAGCAGCCAAGAATTAGCGGACACAGATACGCAGTATTTT. The encoded protein is CASSQELADTDTQYF. J is TRBJ2-3 and V is TRBV3-1 (or the pseudogene TRBV3-2); D is perhaps TRBD2 (6 bases). CDR1 and CDR2 from the germline V gene are LGHDT and YNNKEL (reference sequence). Trimming removed 0 bases at V and 2 bases at J, with 9 bases between. The CDR3 consists of 15 residues.

This clone was seen once. This chain joins TRBV7-2 and TRBJ1-4; D is uncertain. Trimming took off 4 bases at V and 5 bases at J, with 5 bases between the two ends. This CDR3 comprises 12 residues. Germline CDR1 SGHTA, CDR2 FQGNSA. The CDR3 nucleotides read TGTGCCAGCAGCTACGGGAATGAAAAACTGTTTTTT. Protein product: CASSYGNEKLFF.

V and J are TRBV3-1 (or the pseudogene TRBV3-2) and TRBJ1-1; D gene unclear. Germline V gene sequence: CDR1 LGHDT, CDR2 YNNKEL (reference sequence). The length of the CDR3 is 13 residues. V dropped 6 bases and J dropped 1 base, with 9 bases sitting between them. The CDR3 protein is CASSGEPNTEAFF. CDR3 in DNA: TGTGCCAGCAGTGGAGAACCGAACACTGAAGCTTTCTTT.

The chain employs TRBV4-1 and TRBJ2-5, with D maybe TRBD1 (5 bases). The CDR3 sequence is 15 residues long. Trimming took off 1 base at V and 5 bases at J, with 14 bases between the two ends. Germline lookup yields CDR1 MGHRA and CDR2 YSYEKL. The CDR3 DNA follows: TGCGCCAGCAGCCAAGGGGGTGCACCAGGGGAGACCCAGTACTTC. Its protein is CASSQGGAPGETQYF.

This clone was seen only once. This chain uses TRBV29-1 with TRBJ1-2; a weak D match, TRBD1 (5 bases). The V gene's germline CDR1 is SQVTM and CDR2 ANQGSEA. CDR3 length equals 13 residues. Deletions cut 3 bases from V and 7 bases from J, with 15 bases between. CDR3 sequence: CSVEPKGRGGYTF. The CDR3 coding sequence is TGCAGCGTTGAGCCTAAAGGGAGGGGTGGCTACACCTTC.

This clone was detected only once. The rearrangement uses TRBV11-3 and TRBJ1-4; TRBD1 might be the D (5 bases). The V gene lost 2 bases and the J gene lost 0 bases, with 19 bases spanning the gap. In germline, CDR1 is SGHNT, CDR2 YENEEA. The CDR3 runs 19 residues. The CDR3 reads CASSLLRGSGGTTNEKLFF. The CDR3 DNA is TGTGCCAGCAGCTTACTGCGGGGTAGCGGGGGAACAACTAATGAAAAACTGTTTTTT.

In this sample, this clone turned up a few times. The rearrangement uses TRBV5-1 and TRBJ2-1, with D possibly matching TRBD2 (5 bases). The V end was cut by 0 bases, the J end by 8 bases, with 12 bases between. The CDR3 contains 14 residues. Per the germline V gene, CDR1 is SGHRS and CDR2 is YFSETQ. CDR3 amino acids: CASSLGRGKDEQFF. The CDR3 DNA reads as TGCGCCAGCAGCTTGGGAAGAGGGAAGGATGAGCAGTTCTTC.

The chain couples TRBV24-1 to TRBJ2-3, with 9 bases matching TRBD1. CDR1 KGHDR and CDR2 SFDVKD come from the germline V gene. V lost 3 bases, J lost 5 bases, and 11 bases stayed unmatched. This CDR3 comprises 17 residues. The chain's CDR3 is CATSDPSGQGPIDTQYF. The CDR3 region has the DNA TGTGCCACCAGTGATCCGTCGGGACAGGGCCCGATAGATACGCAGTATTTT.

This clone was detected a few times. V gene TRBV7-9 combines with J gene TRBJ1-4, with TRBD1 matching over 7 bases. Trimming took 8 bases from V and 5 from J; bases not matched to a gene: 8. The CDR3 consists of 14 residues. The germline gives CDR1 SEHNR, CDR2 FQNEAQ (reference sequence). The CDR3 DNA follows: TGTGCCAGCCGCAGGAGGGGGCCCAATGAAAAACTGTTTTTT. Residues: CASRRRGPNEKLFF.

The J gene is TRBJ1-5, the V gene TRBV6-5; 9 bases are a match to TRBD1. Germline CDR1 MNHEY, CDR2 SVGAGI. V shed 8 bases, J shed 7 bases, and the junction held 6 bases outside the gene matches. The CDR3 length is 13 residues. The CDR3 DNA is TGTGCCAGCCGGGACAGGGCTTTGCAGCCCCAGCATTTT. Protein sequence: CASRDRALQPQHF.

The V call is TRBV9, the J call TRBJ2-5; 7 nucleotides align to TRBD1. V dropped 4 bases and J dropped 1; count of bases not matched to a gene: 4. The CDR3 has 14 residues. CDR1 and CDR2 from the germline V gene are SGDLS and YYNGEE. CDR3 nucleotide sequence: TGTGCCAGCAGCCCGGGACAGCTCCAAGAGACCCAGTACTTC. Its protein product is CASSPGQLQETQYF.

The chain has TRBV27 and TRBJ2-2; TRBD1 agrees at 8 bases. The CDR3 extends over 16 amino acids. V was pared by 2 bases and J by 1 base, with 3 bases of the junction left unmatched. Germline CDR1 reads MNHEY; CDR2 reads SMNVEV (reference sequence). As DNA, the CDR3 is TGTGCCAGCAGTTTAAGGGGACAGGTGAACACCGGGGAGCTGTTTTTT. Its protein is CASSLRGQVNTGELFF.

The genes are TRBV5-1 and TRBJ1-5; 9 bases align to TRBD1. The CDR3 has 15 residues. V lost 4 bases to trimming and J lost 3 bases; unmatched junction nucleotides: 5. In germline, CDR1 is SGHRS, CDR2 YFSETQ. CDR3 DNA sequence: TGCGCCAGCAGCGCCGGGACAGGGAACAATCAGCCCCAGCATTTT. Its translation: CASSAGTGNNQPQHF.

This rearrangement joins TRBV5-1 to TRBJ2-5, with a possible D match to TRBD2 (5 bases). Germline lookup yields CDR1 SGHRS and CDR2 YFSETQ. This CDR3 region has 14 residues. The V gene lost 2 bases and the J gene lost 7 bases, with 15 bases spanning the gap. The CDR3 sequence: CASSLSARRGTQYF. The CDR3 DNA reads TGCGCCAGCAGCTTAAGCGCTCGCCGGGGGACCCAGTACTTC.

The chain couples TRBV14 to TRBJ2-5; TRBD2 matches at 13 bases. V was clipped by 6 bases and J by 5 bases; unmatched bases: 6. Per germline, CDR1 SGHDN and CDR2 FVKESK. CDR3 size: 15 residues. CDR3 in DNA: TGTGCCAGCAGTCAACTAGCGGGGGGGCCTGAGACCCAGTACTTC. Protein sequence: CASSQLAGGPETQYF. The full variable domain, in which reference TRBV14 and TRBJ2-5 provide the parts outside the CDR3, is EAGVTQFPSHSVIEKGQTVTLRCDPISGHDNLYWYRRVMGKEIKFLLHFVKESKQDESGMPNNRFLAERTGGTYSTLKVQPAELEDSGVYFCASSQLAGGPETQYFGPGTRLLVL.

Here the CDR3 reads CASSPSGTSGRGSTDTQYF. The DNA for the CDR3 is TGTGCCAGCAGTCCCTCGGGGACTAGCGGGAGGGGGAGCACAGATACGCAGTATTTT. V gene TRBV28 combines with J gene TRBJ2-3; TRBD2 matches 16 bases. The V and J ends lost 5 bases and 0 bases, in that order; junction bases with no gene match: 8. Germline CDR1 is MDHEN and CDR2 is SYDVKM. The CDR3 has 19 amino acids.

The chain combines TRBV5-1 with TRBJ2-7; tentatively, D is TRBD1 (5 bases). Germline V lookup: CDR1 SGHRS, CDR2 YFSETQ. The germline V and J ends were trimmed by 0 bases and 10 bases, with 23 bases remaining between them. The CDR3 totals 16 residues. CDR3 in amino acids: CASSLALLQGPSDQYF. The CDR3 region has the DNA TGCGCCAGCAGCTTGGCCCTGTTGCAGGGCCCTTCGGATCAGTACTTC.

The chain recombines TRBV6-1 with TRBJ2-7; TRBD2 is a possible D gene (6 bases). The CDR3 has 17 residues. The germline V gene encodes CDR1 MNHNS and CDR2 SASEGT. The V end lost 0 bases, the J end lost 3 bases, and 18 bases lay between the germline ends. The CDR3 nucleotides are TGTGCCAGCAGTGAAGCCTCCCGCGGGGCGGGGAACTACGAGCAGTACTTC. Its protein product is CASSEASRGAGNYEQYF.

The V gene is TRBV7-9, the J gene TRBJ2-1; the match to TRBD1 covers 8 bases. There are 14 residues in the CDR3. CDR1 and CDR2 from the germline V gene are SEHNR and FQNEAQ (reference sequence). Trimming cost V 2 bases and J 7 bases; bases outside gene matches: 4. CDR3 nucleotide sequence: TGTGCCAGCAGCTTACAGGGGGCTAGGAATGAGCAGTTCTTC. It codes for CASSLQGARNEQFF.

This chain uses TRBV27 with TRBJ2-4; 10 nucleotides match TRBD1. V shed 6 bases, J shed 1 base, and the junction held 9 bases outside the gene matches. This CDR3 is 17 amino acids long. Germline V gene data show CDR1 as MNHEY and CDR2 as SMNVEV (reference sequence). The CDR3 loop is CASRKDRGTGAKNIQYF. The CDR3 nucleotides read TGTGCCAGCAGAAAGGACAGGGGGACCGGGGCCAAAAACATTCAGTACTTC.